The source of this T cell receptor beta chain is a study of neurological immune-mediated disorders. Indicated time point: longitudinal time-point 2. This clonotype was observed many times. The cDNA was synthesized by means of template-switch 5'RACE, which was carried out with 10-nucleotide random UMIs. MiXCR was run by TCRdb on the 5' RACE reads, yielding one entry per CDR3 protein. This table has 65,000 to 95,000 distinct CDR3 sequences, 5.8% appearing once. CDR3 length: 14 residues. CDR1 and CDR2 (germline): DFQATT, SNEGSKA (reference sequence). Trimming cost V 5 bases and J 5 bases, with 15 bases left between them.

The receptor was isolated from a woman aged 55-69 years with multiple sclerosis. This chain connects TRBV20-1 to TRBJ1-4, with D perhaps TRBD1 (6 bases). The sequencing sample was made of PBMCs. In DNA, the CDR3 is TGCAGTGCTCGGAAGGGGGGGGAGAATGAAAAACTGTTTTTT. It encodes CSARKGGENEKLFF.